What follows describes a single T cell receptor (beta chain). The protocol was immunoSEQ multiplex PCR, while the TCRdb copy is restricted to in-frame clones and leaves out a portion. The sample includes around 94,000 clones, 70% to 85% of them seen just once. The data stem from a study of OX40 agonist ivuxolimab in advanced cancers. Germline V CDR1 and CDR2: MDHEN, SYDVKM. The V and J ends lost 6 bases and 3 bases respectively, with 8 bases between them. This CDR3 contains 12 residues. This specimen was CD4+ or CD8+ T cells sorted from blood, taken in a trial of the OX40 agonist ivuxolimab. This TCR was sampled from an adult with an advanced solid tumor such as melanoma, head and neck, liver or kidney cancer. The rearrangement links TRBV28 to TRBJ1-2; D call uncertain. CDR3 DNA sequence: TGTGCCAGCAGAACGGGTGACTATGGCTACACCTTC. Translated, it gives CASRTGDYGYTF.